This T cell receptor beta chain came from a study of beta chain features in type 1 diabetes. All of the isolated RNA was reverse transcribed, so expressed TCRB transcripts were sequenced. The data were produced by immunoSEQ multiplex PCR, yet TCRdb's version contains in-frame clones alone and is incomplete. The repertoire holds about 660,000 clones, around an eighth seen once, with less than 0.04% in the top ten. On this clone itself: Its antigen is unknown.

Study conclusions and caveats: TCRB CDR3s from Type 1 diabetes patients were moderately but significantly shorter in all four CD4+ subsets.

Germline values: CDR1 LNHNV, CDR2 YYDKDF (reference sequence). V shed 0 bases and J shed 1 base, with 12 bases lying between them. This CDR3 region has 16 residues. The origin of this receptor is a man aged 18-30 years with type 1 diabetes. Sequencing was performed on naive CD4+ T cells from blood. The chain combines TRBV15 with TRBJ2-5; perhaps TRBD2 as D (6 bases). DNA for the CDR3: TGTGCCACCAGCAGAGATCGATGGGACTTCCAAGAGACCCAGTACTTC. Residues: CATSRDRWDFQETQYF.